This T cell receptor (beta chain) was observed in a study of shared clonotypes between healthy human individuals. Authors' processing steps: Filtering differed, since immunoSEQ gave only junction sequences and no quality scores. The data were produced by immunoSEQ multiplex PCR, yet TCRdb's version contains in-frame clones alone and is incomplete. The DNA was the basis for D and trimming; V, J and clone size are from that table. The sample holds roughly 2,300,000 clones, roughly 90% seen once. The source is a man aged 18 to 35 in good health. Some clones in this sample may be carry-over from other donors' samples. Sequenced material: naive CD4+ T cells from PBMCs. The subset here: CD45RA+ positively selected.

The CDR3 DNA follows: TGTGCCAGCAGTCACAAGACAGACCCTGGTGGCAATCAGCCCCAGCATTTT. Its protein product is CASSHKTDPGGNQPQHF. The V gene is TRBV11-3, the J gene TRBJ1-5; a possible D gene is TRBD1 (5 bases). V was cut by 6 bases and J by 2 bases, with 20 bases left in between. Germline CDR1 and CDR2: SGHNT and YENEEA. This CDR3 contains 17 residues.